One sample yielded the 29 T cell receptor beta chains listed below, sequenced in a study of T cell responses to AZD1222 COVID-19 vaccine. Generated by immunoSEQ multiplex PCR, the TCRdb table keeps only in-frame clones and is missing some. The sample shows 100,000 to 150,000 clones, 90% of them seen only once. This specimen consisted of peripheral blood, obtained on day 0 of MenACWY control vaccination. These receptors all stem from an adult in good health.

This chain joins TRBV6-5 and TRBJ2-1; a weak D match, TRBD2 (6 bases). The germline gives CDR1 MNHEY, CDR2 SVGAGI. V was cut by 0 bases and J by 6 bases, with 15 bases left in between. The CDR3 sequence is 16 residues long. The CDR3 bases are TGTGCCAGCAGTTACTCGGCCGGGACTCCATCCAATGAGCAGTTCTTC. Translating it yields CASSYSAGTPSNEQFF.

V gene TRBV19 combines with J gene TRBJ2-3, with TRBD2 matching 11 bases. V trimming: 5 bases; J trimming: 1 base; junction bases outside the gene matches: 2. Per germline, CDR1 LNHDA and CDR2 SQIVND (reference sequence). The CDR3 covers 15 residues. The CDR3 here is CASSPLAGGTDTQYF. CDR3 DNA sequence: TGTGCCAGTAGTCCACTAGCGGGAGGCACAGATACGCAGTATTTT.

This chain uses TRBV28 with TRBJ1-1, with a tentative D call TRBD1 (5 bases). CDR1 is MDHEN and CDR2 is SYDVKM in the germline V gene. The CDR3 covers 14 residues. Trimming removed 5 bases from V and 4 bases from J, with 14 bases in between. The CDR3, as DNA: TGTGCCAGCAGTCCCTACGGGGGGGTCACTGAAGCTTTCTTT. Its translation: CASSPYGGVTEAFF.

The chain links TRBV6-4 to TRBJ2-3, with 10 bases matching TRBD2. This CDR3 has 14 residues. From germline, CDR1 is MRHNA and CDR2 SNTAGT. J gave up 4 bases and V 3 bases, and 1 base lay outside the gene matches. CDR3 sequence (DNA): TGTGCCAGCAGTGAGGGACTAGCGTCAGATACGCAGTATTTT. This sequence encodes CASSEGLASDTQYF.

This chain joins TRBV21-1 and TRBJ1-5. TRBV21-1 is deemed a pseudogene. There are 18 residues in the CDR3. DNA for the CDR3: TGTGCCAGCAGCAAAGCGCTGGGGGACTCACCAAACAATCAGCCCCAGCATTTT. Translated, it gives CASSKALGDSPNNQPQHF.

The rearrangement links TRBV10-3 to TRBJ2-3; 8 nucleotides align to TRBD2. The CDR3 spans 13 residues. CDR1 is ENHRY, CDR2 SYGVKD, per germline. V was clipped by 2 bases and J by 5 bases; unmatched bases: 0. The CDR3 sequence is CAISERGGDTQYF. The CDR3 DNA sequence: TGTGCCATCAGTGAGCGGGGGGGAGATACGCAGTATTTT.

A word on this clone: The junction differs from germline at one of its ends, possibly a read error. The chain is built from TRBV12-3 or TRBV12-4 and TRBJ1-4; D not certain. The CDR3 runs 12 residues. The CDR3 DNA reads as TGTGCCAGCAGCTTAGGTGACACCCGACTGTTTTTT. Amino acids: CASSLGDTRLFF.

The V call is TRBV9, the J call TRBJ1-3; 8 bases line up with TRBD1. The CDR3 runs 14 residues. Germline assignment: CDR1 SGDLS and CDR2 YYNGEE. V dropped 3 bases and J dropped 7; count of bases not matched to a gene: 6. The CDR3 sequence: CASSGRTGKNTIYF. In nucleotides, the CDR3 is TGTGCCAGCAGCGGTCGGACAGGGAAGAACACCATATATTTT.

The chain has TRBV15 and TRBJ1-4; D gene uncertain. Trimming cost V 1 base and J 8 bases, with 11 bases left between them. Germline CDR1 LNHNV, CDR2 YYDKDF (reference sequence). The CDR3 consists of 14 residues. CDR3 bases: TGTGCCACCAGCAGAGCCAAGGGTCCCGAAAAACTGTTTTTT. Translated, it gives CATSRAKGPEKLFF.

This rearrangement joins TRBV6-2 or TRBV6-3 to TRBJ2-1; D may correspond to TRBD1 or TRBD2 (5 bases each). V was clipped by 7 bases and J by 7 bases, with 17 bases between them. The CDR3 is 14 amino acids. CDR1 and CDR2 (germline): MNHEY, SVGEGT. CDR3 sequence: CASNPGRPGNEQFF. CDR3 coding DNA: TGTGCCAGCAACCCGGGACGTCCGGGGAATGAGCAGTTCTTC.

CDR3 nucleotide sequence: TGTGCCAGCTCCACAGGGCAGTACAATGAGCAGTTCTTC. Residues: CASSTGQYNEQFF. The chain recombines TRBV18 with TRBJ2-1; a weak D match, TRBD1 (6 bases). Trimming took 6 bases from V and 4 from J, leaving 10 bases between them. From germline, CDR1 is KGHSH and CDR2 LQKENI. The CDR3 extends over 13 amino acids.

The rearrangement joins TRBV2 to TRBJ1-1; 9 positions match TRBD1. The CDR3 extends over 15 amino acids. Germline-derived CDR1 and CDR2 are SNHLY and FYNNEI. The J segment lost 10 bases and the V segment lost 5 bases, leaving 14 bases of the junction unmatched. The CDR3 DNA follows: TGTGCCAGCAGTACCAGAATGGGACAGGGCCCAGGAGCTTTCTTT. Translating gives CASSTRMGQGPGAFF.

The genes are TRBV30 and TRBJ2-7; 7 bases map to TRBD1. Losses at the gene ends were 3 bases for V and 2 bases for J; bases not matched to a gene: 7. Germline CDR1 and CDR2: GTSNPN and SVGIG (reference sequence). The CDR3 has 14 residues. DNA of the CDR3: TGTGCCTGGAGCCTAACAGGGGCAACCTACGAGCAGTACTTC. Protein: CAWSLTGATYEQYF.

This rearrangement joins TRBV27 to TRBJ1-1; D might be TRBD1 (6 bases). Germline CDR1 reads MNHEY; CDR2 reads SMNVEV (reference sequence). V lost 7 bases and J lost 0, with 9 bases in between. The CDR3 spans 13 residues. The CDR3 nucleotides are TGTGCCAGCACGGGACACCTGAACACTGAAGCTTTCTTT. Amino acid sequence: CASTGHLNTEAFF.

Here the CDR3 DNA reads TGTGCCAGCAGCTTGGTAGGAGTCAATGAGCAGTTCTTC. Protein: CASSLVGVNEQFF. This chain uses TRBV5-4 with TRBJ2-1; D is uncertain. The ends were cut back, 0 bases at V and 6 bases at J, with 7 bases in the middle. From germline, CDR1 is SGHNT and CDR2 YYREEE (reference sequence). The CDR3 length is 13 residues. Full variable domain (rest looked up from reference TRBV5-4 and TRBJ2-1): ETGVTQSPTHLIKTRGQQVTLRCSSQSGHNTVSWYQQALGQGPQFIFQYYREEENGRGNFPPRFSGLQFPNYSSELNVNALELDDSALYLCASSLVGVNEQFFGPGTRLTVL.

CDR3: CASSLRSEKLFF. The CDR3 coding sequence is TGTGCCAGCAGTTTACGTAGTGAAAAACTGTTTTTT. J is TRBJ1-4 and V is TRBV28; the D is unclear. V was pared by 2 bases and J by 7 bases, with 5 bases between. The CDR3 runs to 12 residues. Per germline, CDR1 MDHEN and CDR2 SYDVKM.

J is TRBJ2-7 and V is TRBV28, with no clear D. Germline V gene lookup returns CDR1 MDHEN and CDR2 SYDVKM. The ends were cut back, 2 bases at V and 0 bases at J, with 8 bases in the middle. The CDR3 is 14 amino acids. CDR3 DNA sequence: TGTGCCAGCAGTTTAACGGCAGGCTCCTACGAGCAGTACTTC. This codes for CASSLTAGSYEQYF.

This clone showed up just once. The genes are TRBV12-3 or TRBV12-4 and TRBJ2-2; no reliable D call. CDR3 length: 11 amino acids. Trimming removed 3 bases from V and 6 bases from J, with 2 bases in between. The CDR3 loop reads CASSFAGELFF. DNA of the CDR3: TGTGCCAGCAGTTTTGCCGGGGAGCTGTTTTTT.

The CDR3: CASSLREGGTKEKLFF. The CDR3 region has the DNA TGTGCCAGCAGCTTACGTGAGGGGGGGACGAAAGAAAAACTGTTTTTT. The rearrangement links TRBV7-9 to TRBJ1-4; weak D call: TRBD1 (6 bases). Germline V gene lookup returns CDR1 SEHNR and CDR2 FQNEAQ (reference sequence). Trimming removed 2 bases at V and 8 bases at J, with 18 bases between. This CDR3 is 16 amino acids long.

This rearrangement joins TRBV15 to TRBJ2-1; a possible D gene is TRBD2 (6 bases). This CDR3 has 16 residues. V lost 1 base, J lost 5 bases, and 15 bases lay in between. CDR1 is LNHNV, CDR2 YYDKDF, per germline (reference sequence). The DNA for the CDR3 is TGTGCCACCAGCAGAGGAACCGGGACTGCGGACAATGAGCAGTTCTTC. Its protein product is CATSRGTGTADNEQFF.

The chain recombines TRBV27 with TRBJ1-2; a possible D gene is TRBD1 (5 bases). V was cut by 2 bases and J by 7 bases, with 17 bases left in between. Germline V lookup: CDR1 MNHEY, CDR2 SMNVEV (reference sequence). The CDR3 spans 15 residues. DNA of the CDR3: TGTGCCAGCAGTTTAGGTCAGGGTGCCTTGGGTGGCTACACCTTC. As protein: CASSLGQGALGGYTF.

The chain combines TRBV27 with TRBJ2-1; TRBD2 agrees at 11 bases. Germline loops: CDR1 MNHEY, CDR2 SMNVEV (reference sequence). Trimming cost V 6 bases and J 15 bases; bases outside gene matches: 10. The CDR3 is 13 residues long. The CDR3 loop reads CASRPSGLAVAFF. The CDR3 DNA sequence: TGTGCCAGCAGACCTTCGGGACTAGCGGTGGCGTTCTTC.

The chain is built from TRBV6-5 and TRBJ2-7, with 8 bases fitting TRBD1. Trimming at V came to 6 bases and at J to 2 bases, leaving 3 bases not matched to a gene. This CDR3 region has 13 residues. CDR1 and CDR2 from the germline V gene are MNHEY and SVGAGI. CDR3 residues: CASRYRGTYEQYF. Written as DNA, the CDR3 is TGTGCCAGCAGGTACAGGGGGACCTACGAGCAGTACTTC.

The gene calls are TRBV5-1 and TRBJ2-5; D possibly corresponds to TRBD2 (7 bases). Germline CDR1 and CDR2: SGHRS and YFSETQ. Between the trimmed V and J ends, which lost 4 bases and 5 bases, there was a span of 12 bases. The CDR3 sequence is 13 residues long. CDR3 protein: CASSGTGGETQYF. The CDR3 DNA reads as TGCGCCAGCAGCGGAACGGGGGGCGAGACCCAGTACTTC.

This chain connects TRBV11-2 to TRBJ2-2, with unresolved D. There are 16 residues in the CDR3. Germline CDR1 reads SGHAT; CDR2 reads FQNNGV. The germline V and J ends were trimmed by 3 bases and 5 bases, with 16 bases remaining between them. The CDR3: CASSLLSATATGELFF. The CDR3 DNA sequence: TGTGCCAGCAGCTTGCTATCAGCGACGGCTACCGGGGAGCTGTTTTTT.

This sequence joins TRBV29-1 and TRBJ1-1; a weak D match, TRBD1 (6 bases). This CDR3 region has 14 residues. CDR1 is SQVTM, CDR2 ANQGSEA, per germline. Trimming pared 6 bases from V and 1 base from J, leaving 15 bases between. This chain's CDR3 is CSVPGGGRNTEAFF. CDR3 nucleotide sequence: TGCAGCGTCCCGGGCGGGGGGCGGAACACTGAAGCTTTCTTT.

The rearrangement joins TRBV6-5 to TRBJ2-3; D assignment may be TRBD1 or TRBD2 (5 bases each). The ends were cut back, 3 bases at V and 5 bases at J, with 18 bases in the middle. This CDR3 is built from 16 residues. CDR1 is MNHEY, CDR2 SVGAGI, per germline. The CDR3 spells CASSYRGTAPRDTQYF. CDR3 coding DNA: TGTGCCAGCAGTTATAGAGGGACGGCCCCACGAGATACGCAGTATTTT.

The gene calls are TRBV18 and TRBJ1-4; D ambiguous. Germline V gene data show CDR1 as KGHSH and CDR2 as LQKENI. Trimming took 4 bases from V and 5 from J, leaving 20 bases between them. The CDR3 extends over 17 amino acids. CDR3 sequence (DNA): TGTGCCAGCTCACTCTCTCCGAGTATGATCAGGAATGAAAAACTGTTTTTT. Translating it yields CASSLSPSMIRNEKLFF.

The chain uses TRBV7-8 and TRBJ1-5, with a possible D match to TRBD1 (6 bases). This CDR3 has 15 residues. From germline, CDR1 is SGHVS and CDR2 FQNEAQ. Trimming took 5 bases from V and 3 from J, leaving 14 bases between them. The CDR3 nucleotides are TGTGCCAGCAGCACCCAAACAGGGCTCAATCAGCCCCAGCATTTT. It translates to CASSTQTGLNQPQHF.